The TCR beta chain under discussion was sequenced for a study of blood T cell repertoires in COVID-19. The wider study: From the United States, Italy and Spain came samples of acute and convalescent COVID-19. PBMCs, B-cell-depleted T cells, or T cells provided the cDNA or gDNA that made up the material.

The ends were cut back, 10 bases at V and 8 bases at J, with 14 bases in the middle. CDR1 and CDR2 from the germline V gene are ENHRY and SYGVKD. The length of the CDR3 is 11 residues. Profiled with immunoSEQ multiplex PCR; TCRdb holds only in-frame clones, not every one. The repertoire holds about 210,000 clones, 70% to 90% seen once, with about 4.3% in the top ten. The rearrangement links TRBV10-3 to TRBJ1-1, with D perhaps matching TRBD1 (5 bases). This receptor was identified in a man aged 30-40 years with acute COVID-19. Material for sequencing was PBMCs or T cells enriched from blood (not recorded which). CDR3 sequence (DNA): TGTGCCAGTAAGGACACCTGGGAAGCTTTCTTT. Protein: CASKDTWEAFF.